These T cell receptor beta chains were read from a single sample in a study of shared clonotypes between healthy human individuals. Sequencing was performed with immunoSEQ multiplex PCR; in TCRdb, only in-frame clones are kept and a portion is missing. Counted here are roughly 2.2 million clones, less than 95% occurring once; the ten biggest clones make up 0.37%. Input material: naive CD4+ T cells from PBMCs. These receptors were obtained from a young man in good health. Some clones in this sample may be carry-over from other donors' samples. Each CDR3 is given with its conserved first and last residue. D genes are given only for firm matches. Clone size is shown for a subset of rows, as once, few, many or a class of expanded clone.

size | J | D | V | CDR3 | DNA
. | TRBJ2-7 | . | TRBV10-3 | CAISQRGDSRRPEQYF | TGTGCCATCAGCCAGAGGGGGGACAGCCGTCGTCCCGAGCAGTACTTC
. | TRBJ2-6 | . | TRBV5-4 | CASRTHSGANVLTF | TGTGCCAGCAGAACCCACTCTGGGGCCAACGTCCTGACTTTC
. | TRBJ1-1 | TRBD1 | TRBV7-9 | CASDDRGQMTEAFF | TGTGCCAGCGACGACAGGGGGCAGATGACTGAAGCTTTCTTT
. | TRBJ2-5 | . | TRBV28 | CASRRGVGTDQYF | TGTGCCAGCAGGCGAGGGGTAGGGACGGACCAGTACTTC
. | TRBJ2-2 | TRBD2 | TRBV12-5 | CASAPGLAGGNTGELFF | TGTGCTAGTGCCCCCGGACTAGCGGGAGGAAACACCGGGGAGCTGTTTTTT
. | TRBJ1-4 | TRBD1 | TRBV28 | CASSPGQEYEKLFF | TGTGCCAGCAGTCCGGGACAGGAGTATGAAAAACTGTTTTTT
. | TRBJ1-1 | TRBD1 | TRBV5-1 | CASSSAGGRMNTEAFF | TGCGCCAGCAGCTCGGCAGGGGGCAGGATGAACACTGAAGCTTTCTTT
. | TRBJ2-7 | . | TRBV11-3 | CASSLYTSYEQYF | TGTGCCAGCAGTTTATATACCTCCTACGAGCAGTACTTC
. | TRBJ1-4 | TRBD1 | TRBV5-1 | CASSLGTENEKLFF | TGCGCCAGCAGCTTAGGGACAGAGAATGAAAAACTGTTTTTT
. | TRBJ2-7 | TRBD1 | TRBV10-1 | CASSESGTGNEQYF | TGCGCCAGCAGTGAGTCCGGGACAGGGAACGAGCAGTACTTC
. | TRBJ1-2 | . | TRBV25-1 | CASSQSSYGYTF | TGTGCCAGCAGTCAGTCCTCCTATGGCTACACCTTC
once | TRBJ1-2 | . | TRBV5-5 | CASLISPGVDGYTF | TGTGCCAGTTTGATCTCTCCGGGGGTGGACGGCTACACCTTC
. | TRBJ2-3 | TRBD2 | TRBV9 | CASSVATSGASTDTQYF | TGTGCCAGCAGCGTAGCTACTAGCGGGGCTAGCACAGATACGCAGTATTTT
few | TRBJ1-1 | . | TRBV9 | CASSTGNTEAFF | TGTGCCAGCAGCACAGGGAACACTGAAGCTTTCTTT
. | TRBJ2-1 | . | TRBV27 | CASSERGFEQFF | TGTGCCAGCAGCGAGCGCGGGTTTGAGCAGTTCTTC
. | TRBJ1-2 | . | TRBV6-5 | CASREGGSYGYTF | TGTGCCAGCAGGGAAGGGGGGAGCTATGGCTACACCTTC
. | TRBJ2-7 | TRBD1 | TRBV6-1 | CASSDLRGREQYF | TGTGCCAGCAGTGATCTTAGGGGGCGGGAGCAGTACTTC
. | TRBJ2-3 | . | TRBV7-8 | CASGVGDTQYF | TGTGCCAGCGGTGTGGGAGATACGCAGTATTTT
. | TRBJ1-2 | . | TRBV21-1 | CASSKDGRSPRGYTF | TGTGCCAGCAGCAAAGATGGCAGATCCCCAAGGGGCTACACCTTC
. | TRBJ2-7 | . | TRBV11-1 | CASSFTGYEQYF | TGTGCCAGCAGCTTTACAGGGTACGAGCAGTACTTC
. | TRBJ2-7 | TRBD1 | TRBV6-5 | CASSYSRDSGLEQYF | TGTGCCAGCAGTTACTCGAGGGACAGCGGCCTCGAGCAGTACTTC
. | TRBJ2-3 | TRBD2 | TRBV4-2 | CASGRDRGDTQYF | TGTGCCAGCGGGAGGGATAGAGGGGATACGCAGTATTTT
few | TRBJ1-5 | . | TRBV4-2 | CASSQDLNQPQHF | TGTGCCAGCAGCCAAGATCTGAATCAGCCCCAGCATTTT
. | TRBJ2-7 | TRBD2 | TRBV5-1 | CASSLGSSGSWEQYF | TGCGCCAGCAGCTTGGGGTCTAGCGGGAGTTGGGAGCAGTACTTC
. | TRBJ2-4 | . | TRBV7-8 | CASSGRGDKNIQYF | TGTGCCAGCAGCGGCAGGGGGGACAAAAACATTCAGTACTTC
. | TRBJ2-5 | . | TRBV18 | CASITSQGETQYF | TGTGCCAGCATCACCAGCCAGGGGGAGACCCAGTACTTC
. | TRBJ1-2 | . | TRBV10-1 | CASPSRIYGYTF | TGCGCCAGCCCTAGTAGGATTTATGGCTACACCTTC
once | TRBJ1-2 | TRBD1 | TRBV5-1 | CASSPNGWTGVQDGYTF | TGCGCCAGCAGCCCGAACGGTTGGACAGGGGTACAGGATGGCTACACCTTC
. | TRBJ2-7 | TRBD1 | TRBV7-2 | CASSRDRAVYEQYF | TGTGCCAGCAGCCGGGACAGGGCCGTATACGAGCAGTACTTC